A selection of T cell receptor beta chains follows, all from one sample in a study of T cells in Graves' hyperthyroidism and ophthalmopathy. TCRdb reprocessed the multiplex PCR reads via MiXCR and lists one record per CDR3 protein. Here the sample spans a few hundred thousand distinct CDR3 sequences, approximately 15% being singletons. Sequenced material: blood. Receptors originate from a woman between 40 and 55 years old with Graves' ophthalmopathy. The CDR3 runs from the conserved cysteine through the conserved F or W. D genes are given only for firm matches. Expanded clones are given a class, and other clones once, few, many or no size at all.

d_gene	j_gene	abundance	v_gene	CDR3nt	CDR3aa
.	TRBJ2-5	many	TRBV3-1	TGTGCCAGCAGCCAAGGGGGGGGGCCAGGGCCCCAGTACTTC	CASSQGGGPGPQYF
.	TRBJ2-3	.	TRBV9	TGTGCCAGCAGCGTACTTCCCCAGACGGCTACGCAGTATTTT	CASSVLPQTATQYF
.	TRBJ2-4	.	TRBV6-2/TRBV6-3	TGTGCCAGCAGTCCGACGGAGATAGCCAAAAACATTCAGTACTTC	CASSPTEIAKNIQYF
.	TRBJ2-3	.	TRBV29-1	TGCAGCGTTGCCAGGGTGGTGAGCACAGATACGCAGTATTTT	CSVARVVSTDTQYF
TRBD2	TRBJ2-3	few	TRBV10-3	TGTGCCATCAGGGGACTACCCGAGGATACGCAGTATTTT	CAIRGLPEDTQYF
.	TRBJ2-7	many	TRBV12-3/TRBV12-4	TGTGCCAGCAGTTGGGGAGGCCACTCCTACGAGCAGTACTTC	CASSWGGHSYEQYF
TRBD1	TRBJ1-1	many	TRBV3-1	TGTGCCAGCACCCAGGGGGCGGACACTGAAGCTTTCTTT	CASTQGADTEAFF
.	TRBJ2-1	.	TRBV9	TGTGCCAGCAGCGAGGACCCCCAGGGGCCCTACAATGAGCAGTTCTTC	CASSEDPQGPYNEQFF
.	TRBJ2-2	few	TRBV27	TGTGCCAGTACTAGCATGAGGAACACCGGGGAGCTGTTTTTT	CASTSMRNTGELFF
.	TRBJ1-5	.	TRBV20-1	TGCAGTGCTGGCCAGGGGTATAGCAATCAGCCCCAGCATTTT	CSAGQGYSNQPQHF
.	TRBJ2-1	many	TRBV27	TGTGCCAGCAGGAGTCTTGCCCCCGGCTTGGGTGAGCAGTTCTTC	CASRSLAPGLGEQFF
.	TRBJ1-2	many	TRBV30	TGTGCCTGGAGTTTGAATCCGACTTACTATGGCTACACCTTC	CAWSLNPTYYGYTF
TRBD1	TRBJ2-1	.	TRBV10-3	TGTGCCATCAGGCCCGGGACAGGGATCAATGAGCAGTTCTTC	CAIRPGTGINEQFF
.	TRBJ2-1	many	TRBV27	TGTGCCAGCAGTTCCGCAGGGAACCCCTACAATGAGCAGTTCTTC	CASSSAGNPYNEQFF
.	TRBJ2-1	few	TRBV9	TGTGCCAGCAGCGCTTCACTAAGCTCCTACAATGAGCAGTTCTTC	CASSASLSSYNEQFF
TRBD1	TRBJ2-7	many	TRBV27	TGTGCCAGCAGCCCACACACTGCCGGGACAGGGACCTACGAGCAGTACTTC	CASSPHTAGTGTYEQYF
TRBD2	TRBJ2-7	many	TRBV6-6	TGTGCCAGCAGTTACGGGTATAGCGGGAGGGCCCTCGACGAGCAGTACTTC	CASSYGYSGRALDEQYF
TRBD1	TRBJ1-1	few	TRBV6-1	TGTGCCAGCAGTCCACCCTCCGGGACAGGGGGATTCGCCACTGAAGCTTTCTTT	CASSPPSGTGGFATEAFF
.	TRBJ2-2	many	TRBV12-3/TRBV12-4	TGTGCCAGCAGGTTCAGGGAGACCGGGGAGCTGTTTTTT	CASRFRETGELFF
.	TRBJ2-1	.	TRBV12-3/TRBV12-4	TGTGCCAGCAGCGCTGGGGCCAGCTCCTACAATGAGCAGTTCTTC	CASSAGASSYNEQFF
.	TRBJ1-2	many	TRBV20-1	TGCAGTGCTAGTCCCGGGGGCACTGGGGGCTACACCTTC	CSASPGGTGGYTF
TRBD1	TRBJ2-4	few	TRBV20-1	TGCAGTGCTAGGACAGGGGACGAGGCCAAAAACATTCAGTACTTC	CSARTGDEAKNIQYF
.	TRBJ1-1	many	TRBV27	TGTGCCAGCAGTTTGGCGTGGCAGAGGAACACTGAAGCTTTCTTT	CASSLAWQRNTEAFF
.	TRBJ1-4	.	TRBV12-3/TRBV12-4	TGTGCCAGCAGTTCGTCGGGTAAGGGGGAAAAACTGTTTTTT	CASSSSGKGEKLFF
TRBD1	TRBJ2-7	.	TRBV11-2	TGTGCCAGCAGCTTCCCGGGACAGGGGGCTGACGAGCAGTACTTC	CASSFPGQGADEQYF
.	TRBJ1-4	.	TRBV29-1	TGCAGTGCAAGCCTCATAGAAGGTGAAAAACTGTTTTTT	CSASLIEGEKLFF
.	TRBJ2-1	.	TRBV13	TGTGCCAGCAGCTTAAGTGTGGGGGACCGGCAGTTCTTC	CASSLSVGDRQFF
TRBD2	TRBJ2-1	few	TRBV5-1	TGCGCCAGCAGACTGACTAGCGGGTCCTACAATGAGCAGTTCTTC	CASRLTSGSYNEQFF
.	TRBJ1-6	many	TRBV3-1	TGTGCCAGCAGCCAAGCATCGAGTTCACCCCTCCACTTT	CASSQASSSPLHF
.	TRBJ1-2	many	TRBV6-8	TGTGCCAGCAGTTACTCCCCCGGGCGAGTGCGGGGCTACACCTTC	CASSYSPGRVRGYTF
TRBD1	TRBJ2-7	.	TRBV7-9	TGTGCCAGCAGCTTAGCCCCCCGGGACAGATCCTACGAGCAGTACTTC	CASSLAPRDRSYEQYF
.	TRBJ2-2	once	TRBV10-2	TGCGCCAGCCAGCTCCCCGCCGCGAACACCGGGGAGCTGTTTTTT	CASQLPAANTGELFF
.	TRBJ1-5	.	TRBV6-2/TRBV6-3	TGTGCCAGTGGAGAAAGGAATCAGCCCCAGCATTTT	CASGERNQPQHF
.	TRBJ2-7	many	TRBV20-1	TGCAGTGTATTAGGGCAGAGCTCCTACGAGCAGTACTTC	CSVLGQSSYEQYF
.	TRBJ1-2	many	TRBV15	TGTGCCACCAGCAGAGGCCCTGGACTTTTCGATGGCTACACCTTC	CATSRGPGLFDGYTF
TRBD2	TRBJ2-3	few	TRBV19	TGTGCCAGTAGTATAGAGATGGGAGGGCTGGTAGATACGCAGTATTTT	CASSIEMGGLVDTQYF
.	TRBJ2-5	few	TRBV7-6	TGTGCCAGCAGCTTGGGGGCCCTCCGGGAAGAGACCCAGTACTTC	CASSLGALREETQYF
TRBD1	TRBJ2-7	few	TRBV7-9	TGTGCCAGCAGCTCGGCCGGACAGGGCGAATCTACTTTTTCACCCTACGAGCAGTACTTC	CASSSAGQGESTFSPYEQYF
.	TRBJ1-4	many	TRBV11-2	TGTGCCAGCAGTCACATCCAGGGGCAGGGGAATGAAAAACTGTTTTTT	CASSHIQGQGNEKLFF
.	TRBJ1-5	few	TRBV20-1	TGCAGTGCTAGCCCGGGCAGTCAGCCCCAGCATTTT	CSASPGSQPQHF